This T cell receptor (beta chain) stems from a study of glioma-infiltrating T cells after dendritic cell vaccination. For the study at large: Three intradermal dendritic cell vaccine injections were given every two weeks. Study results and limitations: TCR clonality showed no direct relationship with survival.

Blood PBMC samples: pre-vaccination, two weeks post third vaccination, and at tumor progression. This clone came up a few times. Its antigen is unknown. Amplification used 60 V beta primers and 13 J beta primers. TCRdb's table, derived via immunoSEQ multiplex PCR, lists solely in-frame clones and lacks some. The table has tens of thousands of clones, 82% seen once. The CDR3 has 15 residues. V trimming: 5 bases; J trimming: 8 bases; junction bases outside the gene matches: 11. Germline CDR1 reads MNHNS; CDR2 reads SASEGT. V is TRBV6-1 and J is TRBJ1-4; 7 nucleotides align to TRBD1. The receptor comes from a human donor with glioblastoma. The source material was blood, sampled before dendritic cell vaccination. The CDR3 coding sequence is TGTGCCAGCAGTTCGGACAGGATGGTTCGGGAAAAACTGTTTTTT. As protein: CASSSDRMVREKLFF.